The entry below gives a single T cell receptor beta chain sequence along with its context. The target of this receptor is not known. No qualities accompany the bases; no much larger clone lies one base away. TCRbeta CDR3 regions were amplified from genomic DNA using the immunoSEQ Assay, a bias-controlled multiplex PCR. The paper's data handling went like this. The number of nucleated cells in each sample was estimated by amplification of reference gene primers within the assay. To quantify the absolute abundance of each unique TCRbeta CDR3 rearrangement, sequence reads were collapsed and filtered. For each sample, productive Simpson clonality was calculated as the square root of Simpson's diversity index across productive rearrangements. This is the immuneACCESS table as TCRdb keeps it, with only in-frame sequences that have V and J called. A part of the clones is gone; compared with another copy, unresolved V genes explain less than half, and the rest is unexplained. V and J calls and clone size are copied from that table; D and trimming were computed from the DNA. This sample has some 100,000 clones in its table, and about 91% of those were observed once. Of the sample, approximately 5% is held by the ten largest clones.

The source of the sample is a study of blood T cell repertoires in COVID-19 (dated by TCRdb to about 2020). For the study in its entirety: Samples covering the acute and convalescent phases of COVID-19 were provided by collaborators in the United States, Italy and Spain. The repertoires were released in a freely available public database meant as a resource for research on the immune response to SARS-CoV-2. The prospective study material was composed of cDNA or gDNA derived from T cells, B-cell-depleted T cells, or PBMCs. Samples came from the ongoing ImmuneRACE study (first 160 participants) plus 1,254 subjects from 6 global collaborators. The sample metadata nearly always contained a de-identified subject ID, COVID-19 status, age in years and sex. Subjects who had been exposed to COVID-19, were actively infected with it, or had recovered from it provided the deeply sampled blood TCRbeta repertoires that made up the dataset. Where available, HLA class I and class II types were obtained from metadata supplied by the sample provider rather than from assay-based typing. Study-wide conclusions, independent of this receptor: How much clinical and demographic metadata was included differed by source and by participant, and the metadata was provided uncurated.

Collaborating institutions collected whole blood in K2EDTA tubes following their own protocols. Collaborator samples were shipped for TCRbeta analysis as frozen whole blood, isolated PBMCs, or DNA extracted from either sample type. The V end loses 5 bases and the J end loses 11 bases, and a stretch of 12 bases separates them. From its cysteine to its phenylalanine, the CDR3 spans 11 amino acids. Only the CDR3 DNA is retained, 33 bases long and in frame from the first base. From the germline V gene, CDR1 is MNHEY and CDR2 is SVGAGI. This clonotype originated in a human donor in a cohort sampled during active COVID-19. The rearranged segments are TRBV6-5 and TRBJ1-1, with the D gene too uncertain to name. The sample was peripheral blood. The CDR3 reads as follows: CASSTLKEAFF. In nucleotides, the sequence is TGTGCCAGCAGTACCCTTAAAGAGGCTTTCTTT.